Below, one T cell receptor beta chain is given with its context. What it binds is not known. Time point specified: persistent/refractory GD, antithyroid drugs over 5 years with positive TRAb. Isolated PBMC RNA provided the starting material for the TCR library. EDTA tubes were used for drawing 8.5 to 9.5 milliliters of peripheral blood. The source of the sample is a study of regulatory T cells in long-lasting Graves disease. Across the study: The term persistent Graves' disease signified upward of 5 years on antithyroid drugs with positive TSH receptor antibodies. Study outcomes and limitations: New patients shared fewer public clonotypes (more than 850) than persistent patients did (approximately 3,000). Not thyroid tissue but only peripheral blood was studied.

According to the study, TCR beta libraries were built with iRepertoire HTBI primers and CDR3-region Arm-PCR. Each CDR3 protein gets one entry after TCRdb re-called the multiplex PCR reads with MiXCR. The sample lists about 400,000 distinct CDR3 sequences, less than 25% seen once, with 20% to 25% in the top ten. The sequence was obtained from a female donor with Graves disease. Specimen: peripheral blood mononuclear cells (PBMCs), collected when the disease was refractory, from a patient treated with antithyroid drugs.

As DNA, the CDR3 is TGTGCCAGCAGGGACAGACAGAGCAATCAGCCCCAGCATTTT. This encodes CASRDRQSNQPQHF. V is TRBV6-1 and J is TRBJ1-5; D possibly corresponds to TRBD1 (6 bases). This CDR3 has 14 amino acids. Germline-derived CDR1 and CDR2 are MNHNS and SASEGT. Trimming cost V 6 bases and J 1 base, with 10 bases left between them.